Listed below are T cell receptor beta chains from one sample, sequenced in a study of blood T cell repertoires in COVID-19. Assay: immunoSEQ multiplex PCR; the TCRdb copy retains only in-frame clones and omits some. The sample has 200,000 to 250,000 clones, 88% seen once. The sequenced material came from PBMCs or T cells enriched from blood (not recorded which). These receptors all stem from a woman in her 30s who had been exposed to COVID-19. Both conserved end residues are trimmed from each CDR3.

cdr3_aa v_call
ASSVTLGTDTQY TRBV9
ASSQNPTGINTEAF TRBV7-3
AISRDSLNTEAF TRBV10-3
ASSLTQGLDTQY TRBV5-5
ASSSTYNEQF TRBV5-5
ATSIRGSGGDTQY TRBV24-1
ASSLAIRDNGSYEQY TRBV5-5
ASSGPREGSTDTQY TRBV6-1
ASSLTAGAQTF TRBV5-1
ASSSPDRVYDYT TRBV6-2/TRBV6-3
ASSQGTSGIPSYNEQF TRBV4-2
ASSMGGEQPQH TRBV19
ASSLGQGISYEQY TRBV5-4
ASRGTGDNYGYT TRBV27
ASSQAQGELFYEQY TRBV3-1/TRBV3-2
ASSPPPGGQPQH TRBV18
ASKLNGGTEAF TRBV5-6
ASSQETGDTEAF TRBV3-1/TRBV3-2
ASSLLLGTGSTDTQY TRBV5-1